The 11 T cell receptor beta chains below all came from one sample that was sequenced in a study of CD4 T cells in relation to SARS-CoV-2 and coronaviruses. Clones were read by immunoSEQ multiplex PCR, and TCRdb kept only the in-frame ones, dropping some. The data contain tens of thousands of clones, 77% of them singletons. These receptors have no identified antigens. The sequenced sample consisted of memory CD4+ T cells from PBMCs, cultured in vitro. Receptors were obtained from an adult with COVID-19.

The chain couples TRBV10-3 to TRBJ2-7; the D is unclear. The CDR3 totals 14 residues. V lost 5 bases to trimming and J lost 7 bases, with 18 bases between them. Germline CDR1 reads ENHRY; CDR2 reads SYGVKD. CDR3 protein: CAISLSDGSWEQYF. The CDR3 nucleotides read TGTGCCATCAGTCTTTCGGACGGGTCCTGGGAGCAGTACTTC.

This clone was observed a few times. V and J are TRBV18 and TRBJ2-3; D might be TRBD1 (5 bases). The CDR3 is 15 residues long. The germline V gene has CDR1 KGHSH and CDR2 LQKENI. V was shortened by 2 bases and J by 3 bases, with 12 bases between the two germline ends. CDR3 nucleotide sequence: TGTGCCAGCTCACCATTCGTAGGGGTTACAGATACGCAGTATTTT. Translating it yields CASSPFVGVTDTQYF.

This rearrangement joins TRBV28 to TRBJ2-7, with TRBD1 matching over 7 bases. The germline CDR1 and CDR2 sequences are MDHEN and SYDVKM. This CDR3 has 13 amino acids. After removal of 5 bases from V and 13 bases from J, the junction contained 14 bases not matched to a gene. In DNA, the CDR3 is TGTGCCAGCAGTCCCCAGTCGACAGGGATCTTATACTTC. Its protein product is CASSPQSTGILYF.

The gene calls are TRBV6-2 or TRBV6-3 and TRBJ1-2; 9 nucleotides agree with TRBD1. V dropped 6 bases and J dropped 7; count of bases not matched to a gene: 9. This CDR3 is built from 14 residues. Germline V lookup: CDR1 MNHEY, CDR2 SVGEGT. CDR3 sequence: CASSRGTGLGGYTF. The CDR3 bases are TGTGCCAGCAGCCGCGGGACAGGGCTCGGTGGCTACACCTTC.

This clone occurred once. The genes are TRBV5-1 and TRBJ2-7; maybe TRBD2 (6 bases). Trimming stripped 0 bases from V and 3 bases from J, with 10 bases between. The CDR3 is 14 amino acids. The germline gives CDR1 SGHRS, CDR2 YFSETQ. CDR3 sequence: CASSLGRGGYEQYF. DNA of the CDR3: TGCGCCAGCAGCTTGGGGCGGGGTGGCTACGAGCAGTACTTC.

This chain uses TRBV29-1 with TRBJ1-5; D is perhaps TRBD1 (6 bases). The germline gives CDR1 SQVTM, CDR2 ANQGSEA. Trimming cost V 7 bases and J 4 bases, with 20 bases left between them. CDR3 length: 15 residues. The CDR3 is CSARMEGTQNQPQHF. Written as DNA, the CDR3 is TGCAGCGCCCGGATGGAGGGGACACAGAATCAGCCCCAGCATTTT.

V gene TRBV4-1 combines with J gene TRBJ2-5, with 9 bases aligning to TRBD1. The CDR3 consists of 17 residues. The V gene end was trimmed by 2 bases and the J gene end by 5 bases; junction bases not matched to a gene: 12. Germline CDR1 and CDR2: MGHRA and YSYEKL. The CDR3, as DNA: TGCGCCAGCAGCCAATACACAGGGGGCGCGGGGAGTGAGACCCAGTACTTC. This codes for CASSQYTGGAGSETQYF.

The chain links TRBV30 to TRBJ2-5, with D possibly called TRBD1 or TRBD2 (5 bases each). Trimming pared 0 bases from V and 5 bases from J, leaving 10 bases between. Germline V gene data show CDR1 as GTSNPN and CDR2 as SVGIG (reference sequence). The CDR3 loop spans 13 amino acids. The CDR3, as DNA: TGTGCCTGGAGTGTAGGATGGGGGGAGACCCAGTACTTC. This gives the protein CAWSVGWGETQYF.

The V call is TRBV6-2 or TRBV6-3, the J call TRBJ2-7; TRBD2 aligns across 10 bases. Germline V gene data show CDR1 as MNHEY and CDR2 as SVGEGT. The CDR3 totals 15 residues. Unmatched junction bases numbered 4, after V lost 0 bases and J lost 5 bases. The CDR3 spells CASSYSAGGPHEQYF. DNA for the CDR3: TGTGCCAGCAGTTACTCAGCGGGAGGGCCCCACGAGCAGTACTTC.

This clone turned up a few times. This chain links TRBV29-1 with TRBJ2-7; 8 bases fit TRBD2. The CDR3 sequence is 11 residues long. The V gene end was trimmed by 7 bases and the J gene end by 3 bases; junction bases not matched to a gene: 2. Germline V gene lookup returns CDR1 SQVTM and CDR2 ANQGSEA. In nucleotides, the CDR3 is TGCAGCGCCGGGGGGGACTACGAGCAGTACTTC. It specifies CSAGGDYEQYF.

This chain connects TRBV5-1 to TRBJ2-5, with 9 bases lining up with TRBD2. The CDR3 is made up of 14 amino acids. Unmatched junction bases numbered 5, after V lost 3 bases and J lost 5 bases. Germline CDR1 SGHRS, CDR2 YFSETQ. The CDR3 spells CASSSVAGEETQYF. Written as DNA, the CDR3 is TGCGCCAGCAGCTCAGTAGCGGGAGAGGAGACCCAGTACTTC.